The clone carrying this T cell receptor (beta chain) was seen only a few times. J gave up 7 bases and V 6 bases, and 5 bases lay outside the gene matches. The CDR3 is made up of 13 amino acids. Germline V gene data show CDR1 as KGHSH and CDR2 as LQKENI. The sample originates from a study of patients and donors after allogeneic stem cell transplantation. TCRdb processed the RT-PCR reads anew with MiXCR; each CDR3 protein has one entry. The sample contains about a million distinct CDR3 sequences, roughly 18% of which appear only once. This sequence originates from a human donor who was either an allogeneic HSCT recipient or a stem cell or donor lymphocyte infusion donor (not recorded which). It is not recorded whose cells these are; they may come from a transplant donor. Sample: blood, either unsorted or a sorted T cell fraction (not recorded which). This chain joins TRBV18 and TRBJ2-1; 8 nucleotides agree with TRBD1. CDR3 sequence reads: CASSPTGVNEQFF. The CDR3 coding sequence is TGTGCCAGCTCGCCGACAGGGGTGAATGAGCAGTTCTTC.